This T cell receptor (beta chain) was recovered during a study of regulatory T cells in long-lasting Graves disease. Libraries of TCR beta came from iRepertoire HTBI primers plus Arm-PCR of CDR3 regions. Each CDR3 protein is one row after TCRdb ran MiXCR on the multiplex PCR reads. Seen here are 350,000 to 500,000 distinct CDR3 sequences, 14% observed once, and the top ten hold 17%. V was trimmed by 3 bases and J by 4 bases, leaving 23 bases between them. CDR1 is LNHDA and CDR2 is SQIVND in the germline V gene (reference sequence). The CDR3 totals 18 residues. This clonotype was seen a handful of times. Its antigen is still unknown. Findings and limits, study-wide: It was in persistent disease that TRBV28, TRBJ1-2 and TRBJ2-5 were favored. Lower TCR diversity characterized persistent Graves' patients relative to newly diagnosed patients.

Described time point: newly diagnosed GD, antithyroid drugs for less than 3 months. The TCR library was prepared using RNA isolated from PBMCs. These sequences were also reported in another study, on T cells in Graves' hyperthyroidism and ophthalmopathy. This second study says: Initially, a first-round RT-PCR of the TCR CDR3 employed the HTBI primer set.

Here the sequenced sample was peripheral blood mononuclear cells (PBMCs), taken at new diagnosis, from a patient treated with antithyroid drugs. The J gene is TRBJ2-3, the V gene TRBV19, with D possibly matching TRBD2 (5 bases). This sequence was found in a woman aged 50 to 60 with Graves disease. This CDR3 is CASSIPHRLTSGADTQYF. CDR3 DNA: TGTGCCAGTAGTATCCCCCATCGACTAACAAGTGGCGCAGATACGCAGTATTTT. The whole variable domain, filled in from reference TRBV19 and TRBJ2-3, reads DGGITQSPKYLFRKEGQNVTLSCEQNLNHDAMYWYRQDPGQGLRLIYYSQIVNDFQKGDIAEGYSVSREKKESFPLTVTSAQKNPTAFYLCASSIPHRLTSGADTQYFGPGTRLTVL.